This T cell receptor beta chain was sequenced during a study of human T cells and chemical hapten exposure. At the level of the study: Sensitization employed 2% DPC on approximately 2 cm by approximately 2 cm of upper inner arm skin. TCR yields per sample varied, mainly owing to small pooled library volume differences.

This clonotype was observed a handful of times. Its matching antigen is unknown. Indicated time point: patch test 1, 2 weeks after DPC sensitization. Regarding treatment: therapeutic diphenylcyclopropenone sensitization with weekly scalp DPC. The donor pool consisted of alopecia patients aged 18 to 70 years, considered suitable for DPC. TCRdb reprocessed the RACE reads with MiXCR, giving one entry per CDR3 protein. The sample yields about 120,000 distinct CDR3 sequences, approximately 14% seen once. Study-level results: Compared with pre-sensitization or healthy control sets, expanded TCRs clustered more.

The junction had 2 bases not matched to a gene; V was cut back by 3 bases and J by 4 bases. The CDR3 is 13 residues long. CDR1 DFQATT and CDR2 SNEGSKA come from the germline V gene (reference sequence). The sample consisted of whole blood, taken in connection with sensitization to the hapten diphenylcyclopropenone (DPC). This chain connects TRBV20-1 to TRBJ2-4, with 8 bases aligning to TRBD1. This receptor was obtained from a man younger than 35 with alopecia areata. Some clones in this sample may be carry-over from other donors' samples. CDR3 in DNA: TGCAGTGCTAGGGACAGGGCTAAAAACATTCAGTACTTC. Protein product: CSARDRAKNIQYF.